This TCR beta chain came from a study of blood T cell repertoires in COVID-19. As for the study in general: Acute and convalescent COVID-19 samples came from the United States, Italy and Spain.

Per the original data handling: Nucleated cell number was recorded as an estimate derived from reference gene primer amplification. TCRdb's table, derived via immunoSEQ multiplex PCR, lists solely in-frame clones and lacks some. That table is the source of V, J and clone size, and D and trimming were worked out from the DNA. The sample lists about 250,000 clones, 65% to 85% occurring once. The germline CDR1 and CDR2 sequences are ENHRY and SYGVKD. CDR3 length: 16 amino acids. V was cut by 2 bases and J by 1 base, with 12 bases left in between. The source is a woman of 80 years or more with acute or convalescent COVID-19. This sequence joins TRBV10-3 and TRBJ2-1, with D possibly TRBD2 on 7 matching bases. The sequencing input was peripheral blood. The CDR3 DNA reads TGTGCCATCAGTGAGAGGAGGGGGGGGTCCTACAATGAGCAGTTCTTC. Amino acids: CAISERRGGSYNEQFF.